Below, 11 T cell receptor beta chains from the same sample are listed, as sequenced in a study of T cells in tumors after PD-1 blockade. Clones were sequenced by immunoSEQ multiplex PCR, and TCRdb holds only the in-frame ones, with some missing. This table holds roughly 50,000 clones, approximately 75% found once. The sequences come from PBMCs, collected before anti-PD-1 treatment. The receptor source for this set is a human donor with basal cell carcinoma.

This chain links TRBV6-5 with TRBJ1-1; D gene ambiguous. The CDR3 runs 10 residues. Deletions cut 10 bases from V and 3 bases from J, with 6 bases between. CDR1 is MNHEY and CDR2 is SVGAGI in the germline V gene. The CDR3 bases are TGTGCCAACGGAGACACTGAAGCTTTCTTT. Amino acid sequence: CANGDTEAFF.

This sequence joins TRBV7-9 and TRBJ2-6; D unclear. CDR1 SEHNR and CDR2 FQNEAQ come from the germline V gene (reference sequence). CDR3 length: 15 amino acids. Trimming removed 4 bases at V and 4 bases at J, with 11 bases between. The CDR3 loop reads CASSYFVGGANVLTF. CDR3 DNA: TGTGCCAGCAGCTATTTCGTTGGGGGGGCCAACGTCCTGACTTTC.

The chain recombines TRBV15 with TRBJ1-2, with 8 bases lining up with TRBD1. The CDR3 loop spans 14 amino acids. Trimming cost V 5 bases and J 8 bases; bases outside gene matches: 10. The germline gives CDR1 LNHNV, CDR2 YYDKDF (reference sequence). This CDR3 is CATSVYDRDRGYTF. The CDR3 DNA reads TGTGCCACCAGCGTTTACGACAGGGACAGGGGCTACACCTTC.

The V call is TRBV6-5, the J call TRBJ1-1; 8 nucleotides agree with TRBD1. Trimming at V came to 6 bases and at J to 4 bases, leaving 7 bases not matched to a gene. From germline, CDR1 is MNHEY and CDR2 SVGAGI. CDR3 length: 14 amino acids. The CDR3 region is CASSRQGLGTEAFF. In DNA, the CDR3 is TGTGCCAGCAGCCGACAGGGGTTGGGCACTGAAGCTTTCTTT.

J is TRBJ1-1 and V is TRBV5-1; D unresolved. The V gene lost 3 bases and the J gene lost 1 base, with 10 bases spanning the gap. The germline V gene encodes CDR1 SGHRS and CDR2 YFSETQ. The CDR3 has 14 amino acids. The CDR3 DNA reads as TGCGCCAGCAGCTCGACCCTTAGGAACACTGAAGCTTTCTTT. This sequence encodes CASSSTLRNTEAFF.

The chain joins TRBV28 to TRBJ1-2; a possible D gene is TRBD1 (5 bases). This CDR3 is built from 15 residues. Germline-derived CDR1 and CDR2 are MDHEN and SYDVKM. V was shortened by 5 bases and J by 6 bases, with 19 bases between the two germline ends. Written as DNA, the CDR3 is TGTGCCAGCAGTACCTTACCGACAGTTAGGGATGGCTACACCTTC. Translation: CASSTLPTVRDGYTF.

This rearrangement joins TRBV6-5 to TRBJ2-3; D ambiguous. Trimming removed 7 bases from V and 5 bases from J, with 7 bases in between. The CDR3 length is 11 residues. Germline V lookup: CDR1 MNHEY, CDR2 SVGAGI. The CDR3, as DNA: TGTGCCAGCACTCACAGAGATACGCAGTATTTT. Protein: CASTHRDTQYF.

The chain has TRBV6-5 and TRBJ1-2; TRBD1 is a possible D gene (5 bases). V lost 4 bases to trimming and J lost 2 bases, with 14 bases between them. Germline CDR1 MNHEY, CDR2 SVGAGI. The CDR3 extends over 15 amino acids. This CDR3 is CASSWTGTENYGYTF. The CDR3 DNA reads as TGTGCCAGCAGTTGGACCGGGACCGAGAACTATGGCTACACCTTC.

The rearrangement joins TRBV29-1 to TRBJ2-7; perhaps D is TRBD1 or TRBD2 (5 bases each). Germline V gene sequence: CDR1 SQVTM, CDR2 ANQGSEA. The V and J ends lost 3 bases and 1 base respectively, with 13 bases between them. The CDR3 sequence is 14 residues long. This CDR3 reads CSVEGETESYEQYF. The CDR3 DNA sequence: TGCAGCGTTGAGGGGGAGACTGAATCCTACGAGCAGTACTTC.

This chain joins TRBV5-1 and TRBJ1-6; D remains unclear. V was pared by 6 bases and J by 5 bases, with 12 bases between. This CDR3 has 14 amino acids. Germline CDR1 SGHRS, CDR2 YFSETQ. CDR3 region: CASKENSDNSPLHF. The CDR3 DNA sequence: TGCGCCAGCAAAGAGAACTCAGATAATTCACCCCTCCACTTT.

This clone was detected a few times. The rearrangement joins TRBV7-9 to TRBJ1-1; the match to TRBD1 covers 8 bases. Unmatched junction bases numbered 2, after V lost 5 bases and J lost 0 bases. The CDR3 covers 14 residues. Germline CDR1 SEHNR, CDR2 FQNEAQ (reference sequence). The CDR3 reads CASSQTGVNTEAFF. The DNA for the CDR3 is TGTGCCAGCAGCCAGACAGGGGTGAACACTGAAGCTTTCTTT.